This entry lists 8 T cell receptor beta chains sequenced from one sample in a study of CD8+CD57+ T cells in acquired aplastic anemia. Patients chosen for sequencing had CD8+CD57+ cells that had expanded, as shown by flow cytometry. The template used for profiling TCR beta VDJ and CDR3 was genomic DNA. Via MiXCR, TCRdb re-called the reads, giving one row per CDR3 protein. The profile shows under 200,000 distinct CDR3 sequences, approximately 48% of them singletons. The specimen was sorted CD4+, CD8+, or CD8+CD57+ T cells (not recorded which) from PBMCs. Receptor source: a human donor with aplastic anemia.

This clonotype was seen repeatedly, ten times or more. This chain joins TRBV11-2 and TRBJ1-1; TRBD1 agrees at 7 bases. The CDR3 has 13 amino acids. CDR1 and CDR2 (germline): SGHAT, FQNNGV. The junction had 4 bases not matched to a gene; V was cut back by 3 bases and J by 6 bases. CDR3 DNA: TGTGCCAGCAGCTTGACAGGGAAGGCTGAAGCTTTCTTT. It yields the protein CASSLTGKAEAFF.

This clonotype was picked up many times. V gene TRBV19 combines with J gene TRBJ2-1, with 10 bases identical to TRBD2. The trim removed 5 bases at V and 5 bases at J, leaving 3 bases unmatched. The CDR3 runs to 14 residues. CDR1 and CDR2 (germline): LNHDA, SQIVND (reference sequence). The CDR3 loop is CASSGTSVHNEQFF. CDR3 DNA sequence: TGTGCCAGTAGTGGGACTAGCGTACACAATGAGCAGTTCTTC.

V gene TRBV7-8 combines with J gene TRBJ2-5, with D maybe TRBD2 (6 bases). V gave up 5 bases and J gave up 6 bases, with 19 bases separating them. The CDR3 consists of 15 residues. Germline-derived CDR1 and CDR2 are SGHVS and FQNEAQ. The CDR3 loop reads CASSPPTGSAKTQYF. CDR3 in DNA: TGTGCCAGCAGCCCGCCAACCGGGAGCGCGAAGACCCAGTACTTC.

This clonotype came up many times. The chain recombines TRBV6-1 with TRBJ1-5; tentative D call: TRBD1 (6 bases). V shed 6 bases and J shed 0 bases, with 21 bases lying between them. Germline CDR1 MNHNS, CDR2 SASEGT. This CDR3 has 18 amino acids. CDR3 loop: CASRNQLLDSHSNQPQHF. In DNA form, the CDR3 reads TGTGCCAGCAGAAACCAACTACTGGACAGCCATAGCAATCAGCCCCAGCATTTT.

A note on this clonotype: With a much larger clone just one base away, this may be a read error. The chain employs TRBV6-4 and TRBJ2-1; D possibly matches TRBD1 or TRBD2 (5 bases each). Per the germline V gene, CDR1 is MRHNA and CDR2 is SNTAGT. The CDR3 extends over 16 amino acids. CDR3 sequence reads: CASSDPGTFLSNEQSF. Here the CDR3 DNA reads TGTGCCAGCAGTGACCCCGGGACGTTCCTCTCCAATGAGCAGTCCTTC.

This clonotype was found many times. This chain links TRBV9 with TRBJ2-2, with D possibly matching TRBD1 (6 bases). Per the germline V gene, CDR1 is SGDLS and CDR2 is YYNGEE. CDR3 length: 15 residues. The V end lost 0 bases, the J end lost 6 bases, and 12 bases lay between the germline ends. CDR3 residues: CASSVELAGAGELFF. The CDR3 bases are TGTGCCAGCAGCGTAGAGCTGGCAGGGGCCGGGGAGCTGTTTTTT.

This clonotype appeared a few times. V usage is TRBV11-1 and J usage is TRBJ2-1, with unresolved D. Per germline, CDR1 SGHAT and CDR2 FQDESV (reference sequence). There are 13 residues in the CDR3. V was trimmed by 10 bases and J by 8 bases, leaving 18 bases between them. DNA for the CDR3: TGTGCCATCAATGGTATCGATAGGGATGAGCAGTTCTTC. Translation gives CAINGIDRDEQFF. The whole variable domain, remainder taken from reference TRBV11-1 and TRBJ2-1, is EAEVAQSPRYKITEKSQAVAFWCDPISGHATLYWYRQILGQGPELLVQFQDESVVDDSQLPKDRFSAERLKGVDSTLKIQPAELGDSAMYLCAINGIDRDEQFFGPGTRLTVL.

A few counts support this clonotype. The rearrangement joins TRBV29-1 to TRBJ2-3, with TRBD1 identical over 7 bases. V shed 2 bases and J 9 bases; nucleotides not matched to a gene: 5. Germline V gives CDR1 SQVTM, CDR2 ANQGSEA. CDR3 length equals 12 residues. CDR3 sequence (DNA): TGCAGCGTTGAAAGGACAGGACAAACGCAGTATTTT. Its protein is CSVERTGQTQYF.